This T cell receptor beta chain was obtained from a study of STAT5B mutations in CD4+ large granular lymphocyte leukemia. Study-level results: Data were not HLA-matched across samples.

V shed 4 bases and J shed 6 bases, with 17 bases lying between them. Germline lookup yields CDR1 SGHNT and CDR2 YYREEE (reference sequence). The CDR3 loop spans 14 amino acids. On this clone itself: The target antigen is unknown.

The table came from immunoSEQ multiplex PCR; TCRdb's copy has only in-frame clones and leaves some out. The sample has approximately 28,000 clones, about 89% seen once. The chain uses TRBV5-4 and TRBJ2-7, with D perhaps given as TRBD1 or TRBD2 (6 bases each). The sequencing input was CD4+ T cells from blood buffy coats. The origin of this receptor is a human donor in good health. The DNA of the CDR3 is TGTGCCAGCAGCGTCCCCGCTGGGGGGCCCGAGCAGTACTTC. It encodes CASSVPAGGPEQYF.